The 17 T cell receptor beta chains below all came from one sample that was sequenced in a study of CD8+CD57+ T cells in acquired aplastic anemia. Sequenced patients had shown CD8+CD57+ cell expansion by flow cytometry. The template used for profiling TCR beta VDJ and CDR3 was genomic DNA. A single record per CDR3 protein comes from TCRdb applying MiXCR to the reads. The data contain under 350,000 distinct CDR3 sequences, under 65% of them singletons. Sequences were obtained from sorted CD4+, CD8+, or CD8+CD57+ T cells (not recorded which) from PBMCs. The receptors shown here come from a human donor with aplastic anemia.

The chain recombines TRBV29-1 with TRBJ1-2, with a weak D call TRBD1 (5 bases). CDR1 and CDR2 from the germline V gene are SQVTM and ANQGSEA. This CDR3 contains 15 residues. V dropped 5 bases and J dropped 2 bases, with 18 bases sitting between them. DNA for the CDR3: TGCAGCGTTAAAAGGTGGATAGGGGTAAACTATGGCTACACCTTC. Translating it yields CSVKRWIGVNYGYTF.

In this sample, this clonotype turned up a few times. J is TRBJ1-5 and V is TRBV24-1, with 7 bases identical to TRBD1. The CDR3 loop spans 15 amino acids. The V segment lost 4 bases and the J segment 3 bases; nucleotides outside the gene matches: 5. The V gene's germline CDR1 is KGHDR and CDR2 SFDVKD. CDR3 sequence reads: CATSDQGQFNQPQHF. DNA for the CDR3: TGTGCCACCAGTGACCAGGGACAGTTCAATCAGCCCCAGCATTTT.

The V gene is TRBV5-5, the J gene TRBJ1-6; 10 bases agree with TRBD1. V lost 0 bases and J lost 10; bases outside the gene matches: 4. CDR3 length equals 15 residues. CDR1 SGHKS and CDR2 YYEKEE come from the germline V gene (reference sequence). In DNA form, the CDR3 reads TGTGCCAGCAGCTTGGCCGACAGGGGGCTATCACCCCTCCACTTT. Translating gives CASSLADRGLSPLHF.

This clonotype was picked up a small number of times. The rearrangement joins TRBV19 to TRBJ2-7, with D perhaps being TRBD1 or TRBD2 (6 bases each). The CDR3 loop spans 13 amino acids. CDR1 is LNHDA, CDR2 SQIVND, per germline (reference sequence). Trimming took off 5 bases at V and 2 bases at J, with 10 bases between the two ends. CDR3 nucleotides: TGTGCCAGTAGTGGAGGGGGTCCCTACGAGCAGTACTTC. Its translation is CASSGGGPYEQYF. The entire variable domain, with the rest obtained from reference TRBV19 and TRBJ2-7, is as follows: DGGITQSPKYLFRKEGQNVTLSCEQNLNHDAMYWYRQDPGQGLRLIYYSQIVNDFQKGDIAEGYSVSREKKESFPLTVTSAQKNPTAFYLCASSGGGPYEQYFGPGTRLTVT.

The gene calls are TRBV20-1 and TRBJ2-3; D possibly corresponds to TRBD2 (6 bases). Germline CDR1 and CDR2: DFQATT and SNEGSKA (reference sequence). V lost 5 bases to trimming and J lost 1 base, with 13 bases between them. The CDR3 contains 14 residues. Here the CDR3 DNA reads TGCAGTGCTGCCAGGGACTCGGGCACAGATACGCAGTATTTT. This translates into CSAARDSGTDTQYF.

This sequence joins TRBV20-1 and TRBJ2-7, with unresolved D. The germline V and J ends were trimmed by 3 bases and 3 bases, with 9 bases remaining between them. The germline gives CDR1 DFQATT, CDR2 SNEGSKA (reference sequence). The CDR3 is made up of 12 amino acids. The chain's CDR3 is CSASGVGYEQYF. DNA of the CDR3: TGCAGTGCTAGTGGGGTGGGCTACGAGCAGTACTTC.

This clonotype has a single count. J is TRBJ2-2 and V is TRBV29-1; no clear D gene. Germline V lookup: CDR1 SQVTM, CDR2 ANQGSEA. The CDR3 consists of 10 residues. V lost 7 bases, J lost 6 bases, and 6 bases lay in between. The CDR3 region is CSADAGELFF. The CDR3 DNA follows: TGCAGCGCCGACGCCGGGGAGCTGTTTTTT.

Of note for this clonotype: One junction end disagrees with the germline gene, perhaps due to a read error. V and J are TRBV20-1 and TRBJ2-3, with TRBD2 matching over 10 bases. Per germline, CDR1 DFQATT and CDR2 SNEGSKA (reference sequence). This CDR3 is 16 amino acids long. CDR3 sequence: CSARGLAGVHTGTQYF. CDR3 bases: TGCAGTGCTAGAGGGCTAGCGGGGGTCCACACAGGTACGCAGTATTTT.

This chain uses TRBV24-1 with TRBJ2-3; unclear D gene. Germline V gene data show CDR1 as KGHDR and CDR2 as SFDVKD. The V and J ends lost 1 base and 5 bases respectively, with 6 bases between them. The CDR3 sequence is 13 residues long. CDR3 bases: TGTGCCACCAGTGATTTACGCCAAGATACGCAGTATTTT. Its translation is CATSDLRQDTQYF.

The V gene is TRBV7-2, the J gene TRBJ1-1, with no clear D. V was clipped by 0 bases and J by 13 bases, with 9 bases between them. The CDR3 loop spans 11 amino acids. CDR1 SGHTA and CDR2 FQGNSA come from the germline V gene. CDR3 coding DNA: TGTGCCAGCAGCTTAGCGGTTGTCGGTTTCTTT. Translated, it gives CASSLAVVGFF.

The rearrangement joins TRBV7-9 to TRBJ2-7; D unclear. Between the trimmed V and J ends, which lost 3 bases and 3 bases, there was a span of 9 bases. CDR1 and CDR2 (germline): SEHNR, FQNEAQ (reference sequence). This CDR3 is 13 amino acids long. DNA for the CDR3: TGTGCCAGCAGCTTCCGGTGGAACTACGAGCAGTACTTC. Translation gives CASSFRWNYEQYF.

V and J are TRBV20-1 and TRBJ1-2; perhaps TRBD1 as D (6 bases). The V end was cut by 6 bases, the J end by 5 bases, with 19 bases between. The CDR3 consists of 14 residues. The germline V gene encodes CDR1 DFQATT and CDR2 SNEGSKA (reference sequence). The CDR3 sequence is CSASSFGQGYGYTF. As DNA, the CDR3 is TGCAGTGCCAGCAGCTTCGGGCAGGGGTATGGCTACACCTTC.

The rearrangement uses TRBV6-5 and TRBJ1-6; 9 positions agree with TRBD1. This CDR3 comprises 13 residues. V dropped 7 bases and J dropped 9; count of bases not matched to a gene: 4. CDR1 is MNHEY, CDR2 SVGAGI, per germline. The CDR3 nucleotides are TGTGCCAGCACCACAGGGGGCGGTTCACCCCTCCACTTT. Amino acid sequence: CASTTGGGSPLHF.

In its sample, this clonotype was seen many times. CDR3 in DNA: TGTGCCAGCAGTTACACCTACGAGCAGTACTTC. This gives the protein CASSYTYEQYF. The rearrangement uses TRBV6-2 or TRBV6-3 and TRBJ2-7; D uncertain. Germline V gene lookup returns CDR1 MNHEY and CDR2 SVGEGT. This CDR3 comprises 11 residues. Trimming shortened V by 2 bases and J by 2 bases, and 1 base separated the two germline ends.

As DNA, the CDR3 is TGCAGTGTCCCAGGGGGTTTAACAGATACGCAGTATTTT. Translating gives CSVPGGLTDTQYF. The chain links TRBV20-1 to TRBJ2-3, with 7 bases identical to TRBD1. Germline trimming cut 7 bases from V and 3 bases from J; bases unmatched to any gene: 7. CDR3 length equals 13 residues. Germline V lookup: CDR1 DFQATT, CDR2 SNEGSKA (reference sequence).

The chain has TRBV10-3 and TRBJ2-7, with TRBD1 identical over 8 bases. V shed 6 bases and J 2 bases; nucleotides not matched to a gene: 12. The CDR3 is 16 amino acids. Germline V gene data show CDR1 as ENHRY and CDR2 as SYGVKD. CDR3 bases: TGTGCCATCAGGGGTGGGACAGGACAAGGAACCTACGAGCAGTACTTC. Its translation is CAIRGGTGQGTYEQYF.

This rearrangement joins TRBV19 to TRBJ2-1, with 10 bases matching TRBD1. Looked up from germline, CDR1 is LNHDA and CDR2 is SQIVND (reference sequence). V lost 3 bases, J lost 0 bases, and 2 bases stayed unmatched. This CDR3 region has 16 residues. The CDR3 sequence is CASSIGTGASYNEQFF. CDR3 coding DNA: TGTGCCAGTAGTATCGGGACAGGGGCCTCCTACAATGAGCAGTTCTTC.